This T cell receptor (beta chain) was documented in a study of T cell repertoires in cytomegalovirus infection. Worth noting for this clonotype: Its antigen is unknown.

One entry per CDR3 protein results from TCRdb running MiXCR on the reads. The sample holds tens of thousands of distinct CDR3 sequences, roughly 22% seen once. This clonotype was sampled from a human donor in good health (CMV status not recorded). Some clones in this sample may be carry-over from other donors' samples. Sequences were derived from CD8+ T cells from cultured PBMCs, sampled from culture after CMV antigen stimulation.

For the CDR3, the DNA is TGCAGTGCGCGACGGGGGGAGGGCACCGGGGAGCTGTTTTTT. It codes for CSARRGEGTGELFF. The chain joins TRBV20-1 to TRBJ2-2; TRBD2 aligns across 7 bases. The germline CDR1 and CDR2 sequences are DFQATT and SNEGSKA (reference sequence). The trim removed 6 bases at V and 4 bases at J, leaving 8 bases unmatched. The CDR3 sequence is 14 residues long.